Listed below are T cell receptor beta chains from one sample, sequenced in a study of OX40 agonist ivuxolimab in advanced cancers. This table comes from immunoSEQ multiplex PCR, and its TCRdb copy is limited to in-frame clones, with some not included. The repertoire holds about 71,000 clones, 80% to 85% seen once, with less than 5.5% in the top ten. The starting material was CD4+ or CD8+ T cells sorted from blood, obtained in a trial of the OX40 agonist ivuxolimab. The receptors shown here come from an adult with an advanced solid tumor such as melanoma, head and neck, liver or kidney cancer. CDR3s include the opening cysteine and the closing phenylalanine or tryptophan. D genes are given only for firm matches.

j_gene	d_gene	v_gene	CDR3aa
TRBJ2-7	TRBD1	TRBV6-1	CASGQGSSYEQYF
TRBJ2-6	NA	TRBV30	CAWTPGMGGANVLTF
TRBJ2-2	TRBD2	TRBV19	CASSLAGRRTGELFF
TRBJ1-1	NA	TRBV19	CASSIVEGGTEAFF
TRBJ1-3	TRBD1	TRBV5-4	CASSAGTASNTIYF
TRBJ2-3	TRBD2	TRBV29-1	CSARTSGRGTDTQYF
TRBJ1-6	NA	TRBV6-4	CASSDSEGSPLHF
TRBJ2-1	TRBD2	TRBV14	CASSQELAGPDNEQFF
TRBJ2-1	TRBD1	TRBV4-2	CASSQRDSSYNEQFF
TRBJ2-4	NA	TRBV9	CASSPQGGLENIQYF
TRBJ1-2	NA	TRBV5-4	CASRPDNNYGYTF
TRBJ2-7	NA	TRBV27	CASSLLGIGYEQYF
TRBJ1-3	NA	TRBV4-1	CASTNLKTGGNTIYF
TRBJ1-6	NA	TRBV27	CASSLNPYSPLHF
TRBJ1-1	TRBD1	TRBV7-9	CASSLPRQGNTEAFF
TRBJ1-1	NA	TRBV6-5	CASRPFTGSHTEAFF
TRBJ2-1	NA	TRBV7-3	CASSSQGGEQFF
TRBJ2-7	NA	TRBV19	CASSSSGRGMGQYF
TRBJ1-1	TRBD1	TRBV18	CASSSSGQLTEAFF
TRBJ2-3	TRBD2	TRBV6-1	CASSELAGGPDTQYF
NA	TRBD2	TRBV27	CASSEREGPYEQYF
TRBJ2-7	TRBD2	TRBV18	CASSLAGGPIEQYF
TRBJ2-1	NA	TRBV14	CASSHTGIGSYNEQFF
TRBJ2-5	TRBD1	TRBV29-1	CSVVQGAGETQYF